This T cell receptor (beta chain) was documented in a study of early T cells in non-severe SARS-CoV-2 infection. Background on the study: Sequencing was performed on bulk RNA from unsorted whole blood, leaving chains unpaired. Whole-study findings and limits: Missing private and CD4 specificities, VDJdb matching favored anti-spike CD8 responses.

This clonotype was seen only once. Its antigen is unidentified. Each cDNA molecule carried a unique molecular identifier. One entry per CDR3 protein results from TCRdb running MiXCR on the 5' RACE reads. The sample carries roughly 86,000 distinct CDR3 sequences, approximately 15% recorded once. The CDR3 sequence is 11 residues long. V dropped 1 base and J dropped 9 bases, with 4 bases sitting between them. Germline V lookup: CDR1 SGHDN, CDR2 FVKESK. The chain links TRBV14 to TRBJ2-1, with D uncertain. Sequencing input: whole blood. The TCR was taken from an adult who was a healthcare worker with PCR-confirmed SARS-CoV-2 infection or an uninfected control (not recorded which). The CDR3 loop reads CASSQVGEQFF. In nucleotides, the CDR3 is TGTGCCAGCAGCCAAGTAGGTGAGCAGTTCTTC.